Following are 27 T cell receptor beta chains from one sample sequenced in a study of cytomegalovirus exposure and HLA in healthy donors. The PCR contained 60 Vbeta and 13 Jbeta primers. Clones were sequenced by immunoSEQ multiplex PCR, and TCRdb holds only the in-frame ones, with some missing. In the table there are approximately 85,000 clones, about two thirds of which are singletons. The specimen sequenced was PBMCs. Receptor source: a young woman in good health and CMV-seropositive.

A note on this clone: A read error may account for a junction end that differs from germline. V and J are TRBV6-5 and TRBJ1-2, with TRBD1 matching over 7 bases. Germline V gene data show CDR1 as MNHEY and CDR2 as SVGAGI. The CDR3 is 15 residues long. CDR3 sequence (DNA): TGTGCCAGCACCCCCAGTCTGGGACAGCACGTTGGCTACCCCTTC. It is translated as CASTPSLGQHVGYPF.

CDR3 in amino acids: CASPGAHGYGYTF. In nucleotides, the CDR3 is TGTGCCAGCCCAGGGGCGCACGGCTATGGCTACACCTTC. This chain links TRBV2 with TRBJ1-2; possibly TRBD1 for D (6 bases). V lost 8 bases and J 4 bases, leaving 14 bases between the germline ends. This CDR3 has 13 amino acids. Looked up from germline, CDR1 is SNHLY and CDR2 is FYNNEI.

V usage is TRBV6-1 and J usage is TRBJ2-3; D perhaps matches TRBD2 (7 bases). The germline CDR1 and CDR2 sequences are MNHNS and SASEGT. The CDR3 spans 14 residues. V was cut by 6 bases and J by 1 base, with 11 bases left in between. The CDR3, as DNA: TGTGCCAGCAGAAAGGGGGGGGGCACAGATACGCAGTATTTT. Protein: CASRKGGGTDTQYF.

V is TRBV7-9 and J is TRBJ2-7; 13 nucleotides line up with TRBD2. Germline CDR1 reads SEHNR; CDR2 reads FQNEAQ (reference sequence). Losses at the gene ends were 5 bases for V and 7 bases for J; bases not matched to a gene: 8. The length of the CDR3 is 15 residues. CDR3 sequence: CASSQGTSGDGEQYF. CDR3 coding DNA: TGTGCCAGCAGCCAGGGGACTAGCGGGGATGGAGAGCAGTACTTC.

V is TRBV6-1 and J is TRBJ1-1; 7 bases agree with TRBD1. V lost 6 bases to trimming and J lost 10 bases; unmatched junction nucleotides: 11. This CDR3 is built from 13 residues. The germline gives CDR1 MNHNS, CDR2 SASEGT. DNA for the CDR3: TGTGCCAGCAGCATAAAGACAGGGTCGGGAGCTTTCTTT. This translates into CASSIKTGSGAFF.

V is TRBV6-4 and J is TRBJ2-3, with a tentative D call TRBD2 (5 bases). The CDR3 loop spans 13 amino acids. Germline CDR1 reads MRHNA; CDR2 reads SNTAGT. With 6 bases removed from V and 1 base from J, the gap between germline ends came to 8 bases. The DNA for the CDR3 is TGTGCCAGCAGCTCCGGGGGCACAGATACGCAGTATTTT. Protein: CASSSGGTDTQYF.

This chain uses TRBV12-5 with TRBJ2-5, with D possibly being TRBD2 (5 bases). Germline values: CDR1 LGHNT, CDR2 FRNRAP. V was cut by 5 bases and J by 7 bases, with 20 bases left in between. The CDR3 runs 15 residues. The DNA for the CDR3 is TGTGCTAGTGGTCCCACGGGGTCGGAGTCGGGGACCCAGTACTTC. This sequence encodes CASGPTGSESGTQYF.

The V gene is TRBV28, the J gene TRBJ2-2; TRBD2 matches 8 bases. Germline trimming cut 6 bases from V and 6 bases from J; bases unmatched to any gene: 12. The CDR3 covers 16 residues. Germline V lookup: CDR1 MDHEN, CDR2 SYDVKM. The CDR3 bases are TGTGCCAGCAGACTATGGGCGACTAGCGCACCCGGGGAGCTGTTTTTT. Residues: CASRLWATSAPGELFF.

The chain has TRBV9 and TRBJ2-5, with 9 bases matching TRBD2. Per the germline V gene, CDR1 is SGDLS and CDR2 is YYNGEE. Trimming took 4 bases from V and 4 from J; bases not matched to a gene: 11. The CDR3 is 16 residues long. Written as DNA, the CDR3 is TGTGCCAGCAGCCCAGAGGGACTAGCCAGGAGAGAGACCCAGTACTTC. It specifies CASSPEGLARRETQYF.

The chain joins TRBV27 to TRBJ2-7, with TRBD2 matching 7 bases. The V gene's germline CDR1 is MNHEY and CDR2 SMNVEV (reference sequence). This CDR3 region has 16 residues. Losses at the gene ends were 5 bases for V and 5 bases for J; bases not matched to a gene: 15. CDR3 protein: CASSPSRVAGRDEQYF. The CDR3 DNA is TGTGCCAGCAGTCCCTCCCGAGTAGCGGGTAGGGACGAGCAGTACTTC.

V and J are TRBV6-6 and TRBJ2-7; D perhaps matches TRBD2 (7 bases). The germline V and J ends were trimmed by 0 bases and 4 bases, with 16 bases remaining between them. Germline CDR1 reads MNHNY; CDR2 reads SVGAGI (reference sequence). The CDR3 runs 16 residues. CDR3 sequence (DNA): TGTGCCAGCAGTTACTCGAGGGGGGGTCCCGGTTACGAGCAGTACTTC. Translating gives CASSYSRGGPGYEQYF.

The gene calls are TRBV15 and TRBJ1-1; 8 bases are a match to TRBD1. Germline assignment: CDR1 LNHNV and CDR2 YYDKDF (reference sequence). This CDR3 comprises 14 residues. Trimming removed 1 base from V and 7 bases from J; junction bases left unmatched: 5. The CDR3 DNA reads as TGTGCCACCAGCAGAGGGACAGGGCTTTATGAAGCTTTCTTT. Amino acids: CATSRGTGLYEAFF.

The chain combines TRBV7-2 with TRBJ2-5; a weak D match, TRBD1 (5 bases). The V end was cut by 6 bases, the J end by 4 bases, with 12 bases between. CDR1 and CDR2 from the germline V gene are SGHTA and FQGNSA. The CDR3 covers 13 residues. CDR3 nucleotide sequence: TGTGCCAGCAGACAAACAGGTGGAGAGACCCAGTACTTC. Translation: CASRQTGGETQYF.

This rearrangement joins TRBV18 to TRBJ1-1; D gene ambiguous. Germline values: CDR1 KGHSH, CDR2 LQKENI. This CDR3 contains 15 residues. The V and J ends lost 3 bases and 1 base respectively, with 12 bases between them. CDR3 region: CASSPPLTGNTEAFF. The DNA for the CDR3 is TGTGCCAGCTCACCGCCCCTAACGGGGAACACTGAAGCTTTCTTT.

This chain links TRBV11-3 with TRBJ2-3; D gene uncertain. The CDR3 has 12 amino acids. In germline, CDR1 is SGHNT, CDR2 YENEEA. Trimming cost V 1 base and J 8 bases, with 7 bases left between them. The CDR3 is CASSLGAPTQYF. In DNA form, the CDR3 reads TGTGCCAGCAGCTTAGGGGCACCTACGCAGTATTTT.

The chain has TRBV6-1 and TRBJ1-4, with D perhaps TRBD1 (6 bases). V was pared by 8 bases and J by 4 bases, with 17 bases between. The CDR3 consists of 15 residues. CDR1 MNHNS and CDR2 SASEGT come from the germline V gene. The CDR3 is CASGYWDMRNEKLFF. The CDR3 DNA is TGTGCCAGCGGATACTGGGACATGCGTAATGAAAAACTGTTTTTT.

A single count supports this clone. This chain joins TRBV28 and TRBJ1-1; no clear D gene. The CDR3 has 15 amino acids. Germline V gene data show CDR1 as MDHEN and CDR2 as SYDVKM. V gave up 1 base and J gave up 1 base, with 10 bases separating them. The CDR3 sequence is CASSLLEGGNTEAFF. CDR3 nucleotide sequence: TGTGCCAGCAGTTTATTGGAAGGAGGGAACACTGAAGCTTTCTTT.

The CDR3 loop reads CASTVTPTSTDTQYF. As DNA, the CDR3 is TGCGCCAGCACCGTGACTCCCACTAGCACAGATACGCAGTATTTT. This sequence joins TRBV5-1 and TRBJ2-3; no clear D. CDR3 length: 15 amino acids. Germline CDR1 is SGHRS and CDR2 is YFSETQ. With 6 bases removed from V and 0 bases from J, the gap between germline ends came to 14 bases. Full variable domain (missing parts from reference TRBV5-1 and TRBJ2-3): KAGVTQTPRYLIKTRGQQVTLSCSPISGHRSVSWYQQTPGQGLQFLFEYFSETQRNKGNFPGRFSGRQFSNSRSEMNVSTLELGDSALYLCASTVTPTSTDTQYFGPGTRLTVL.

This sequence joins TRBV6-5 and TRBJ1-2; 9 bases fit TRBD1. V was pared by 4 bases and J by 4 bases, with 10 bases of the junction left unmatched. Germline values: CDR1 MNHEY, CDR2 SVGAGI. This CDR3 has 16 amino acids. The CDR3 sequence: CASSSLPTGGTYGYTF. CDR3 DNA: TGTGCCAGCAGTTCTCTACCGACAGGGGGTACCTATGGCTACACCTTC.

The V gene is TRBV29-1, the J gene TRBJ2-5; 9 bases agree with TRBD2. The CDR3 sequence is 15 residues long. The ends lost 6 bases at V and 7 bases at J; junction bases unmatched: 15. Germline-derived CDR1 and CDR2 are SQVTM and ANQGSEA. CDR3 region: CSVGNLAGASGTQYF. The CDR3 DNA follows: TGCAGCGTGGGGAACTTAGCGGGGGCCTCGGGGACCCAGTACTTC.

The chain recombines TRBV18 with TRBJ1-2; 8 bases match TRBD1. In germline, CDR1 is KGHSH, CDR2 LQKENI. The CDR3 totals 13 residues. Unmatched junction bases numbered 5, after V lost 3 bases and J lost 8 bases. The CDR3 DNA follows: TGTGCCAGCTCACCGCAGGGGGCGATCGGCTACACCTTC. This gives the protein CASSPQGAIGYTF.

This clone was found a few times. The V and J genes are TRBV4-3 and TRBJ1-1; no clear D gene. Trimming left V 0 bases short and J 6 bases short, with 14 bases between. Germline CDR1 is LGHNA and CDR2 is YSLEER. This CDR3 is built from 15 residues. Here the CDR3 reads CASSQDVGGRAEAFF. Written as DNA, the CDR3 is TGCGCCAGCAGCCAAGATGTAGGAGGGAGGGCTGAAGCTTTCTTT.

This clone showed up just a few times. This sequence joins TRBV18 and TRBJ2-5; 7 nucleotides match TRBD1. There are 14 residues in the CDR3. The V gene end was trimmed by 2 bases and the J gene end by 5 bases; junction bases not matched to a gene: 5. Germline V gene lookup returns CDR1 KGHSH and CDR2 LQKENI. This CDR3 reads CASSPTGAGETQYF. The DNA for the CDR3 is TGTGCCAGCTCACCAACAGGGGCTGGTGAGACCCAGTACTTC.

The chain joins TRBV5-4 to TRBJ1-6; D is perhaps TRBD1 (5 bases). V lost 4 bases, J lost 5 bases, and 22 bases lay in between. Looked up from germline, CDR1 is SGHNT and CDR2 is YYREEE (reference sequence). This CDR3 contains 18 residues. CDR3 amino acids: CASSQDLIGVGDNSPLHF. The DNA of the CDR3 is TGTGCCAGCAGCCAAGATCTGATAGGGGTTGGTGATAATTCACCCCTCCACTTT.

This clone was detected ten times or more. The chain joins TRBV29-1 to TRBJ1-1; D is perhaps TRBD1 (5 bases). Germline loops: CDR1 SQVTM, CDR2 ANQGSEA. Trimming took off 8 bases at V and 5 bases at J, with 18 bases between the two ends. The CDR3 has 13 amino acids. CDR3: CSNGGVLGTEAFF. In DNA, the CDR3 is TGCAGCAATGGGGGGGTCCTGGGGACTGAAGCTTTCTTT.

This clone was found a few times. The chain is built from TRBV11-2 and TRBJ1-4; D gene uncertain. V lost 6 bases and J 8 bases, leaving 13 bases between the germline ends. From germline, CDR1 is SGHAT and CDR2 FQNNGV. The CDR3 has 13 amino acids. The DNA for the CDR3 is TGTGCCAGCAGGGCCACCGGGAGGGAAAAACTGTTTTTT. This translates into CASRATGREKLFF.

This clone was detected only a few times. The chain couples TRBV11-1 to TRBJ2-7, with 9 bases identical to TRBD1. V dropped 4 bases and J dropped 6; count of bases not matched to a gene: 13. CDR3 length: 16 amino acids. Germline V gene lookup returns CDR1 SGHAT and CDR2 FQDESV (reference sequence). In nucleotides, the CDR3 is TGTGCCAGCAGCTCCCTACAGGGGGCTCTCGGTCTCGAGCAGTACTTC. Translating gives CASSSLQGALGLEQYF.